What follows describes a single T cell receptor (beta chain). Its antigen has not been determined. One base away there is no much larger clone; base qualities are not given. TCRbeta CDR3 regions were sequenced with the immunoSEQ Assay. After extraction, genomic DNA underwent amplification by bias-controlled multiplex PCR, followed by high-throughput sequencing. In the authors' own workflow: Collapsing and filtering of sequences were performed to quantify the absolute abundance of each unique TCRbeta CDR3 region. T cell fraction was estimated by normalization of TCRbeta template counts to usable DNA, with usable DNA being measured through amplification of reference genes present in all nucleated cells. Repertoire TCRs were annotated as SARS-CoV-2-specific when V gene, CDR3 amino acid sequence and J gene were exactly matched to a known reactive TCR set. The reference SARS-CoV-2 TCR set came from MIRA and was filtered for enrichment in COVID-19-positive ImmuneCODE repertoires, removing public or cross-reactive TCRs. Using the MIRA antigens, annotated TCRs were further analysed by specific ORF or by position within an ORF. Depth was the summed frequency of annotated unique rearrangements, while breadth was defined as annotated unique rearrangements over total unique productive rearrangements. TCR breadth was compared between groups using two-sided Wilcoxon rank-sum tests. Imported from immuneACCESS, the table was reduced by TCRdb to in-frame sequences with V and J called. These copies leave out some clones; in studies compared against another copy, an unresolved V gene accounts for under half, and the cause of the remainder is not known. V and J calls plus clone size are reproduced from that table; the DNA served to infer D and trimming. Recorded for this sample are about 350,000 clones; more than 75% of them occurred a single time. The ten largest make up around 3.3% of the sample.

The sample belongs to a study of Ad26.COV2.S vaccination and SARS-CoV-2 variants (dated by TCRdb to 2020 to 2022). About the study as a whole: Donors in the vaccine arm were drawn from COV1001, a multicentre, randomized, double-blind, placebo-controlled phase I-IIa trial testing Ad26.COV2.S in healthy adults. A total of 32 samples were included in the TCR-sequenced set, comprising around 19 Ad26.COV2.S vaccine recipients, 5 placebo recipients and 8 SARS-CoV-2 convalescent individuals. Dosing of Ad26.COV2.S was intramuscular, at either 5x10^10 or 1x10^11 viral particles, delivered as one shot or as two shots spaced 56 days apart. Trial participants were randomized into five groups of five: low-dose or high-dose Ad26.COV2.S given once or twice, or placebo on both occasions. TCRbeta repertoire sequencing was used to assess the specificity and breadth of SARS-CoV-2-reactive T cell receptors after Ad26.COV2.S vaccination. Investigators remained blinded to trial group allocation during experiments and outcome assessment.

CDR1 and CDR2 are read off the germline V gene as SGHTA and FQGNSA. The V end loses 4 bases and the J end loses 0 bases, and a stretch of 3 bases separates them. The CDR3 numbers 12 residues from cysteine through phenylalanine. Only the CDR3 region is kept as DNA, spanning 36 bases read in frame from base 1. The treatment or condition label for this specimen denotes: around 19 received Ad26.COV2.S at low or high dose, single or two shots; about five received placebo; per-sample allocation not given. For vaccine and placebo recipients, the sequenced repertoires came from samples collected on day 63 after the first injection. In Cohort 1b, fewer than 30 adults aged 18-55 years were enrolled at a single site in Boston, USA, between 29 July and 7 August 2020. Ad26.COV2.S was a replication-incompetent adenovirus type 26 vector that expressed a prefusion-stabilized SARS-CoV-2 spike protein derived from the original Wuhan strain.

Study-level results and caveats: According to the authors, total T cell responses may have been underestimated by the TCR breadth and depth analyses. The study was not powered for comparison of responses between vaccine doses or regimens. Ad26.COV2.S recipients had higher spike-specific TCR breadth than placebo recipients (P = 0.0014). After vaccination, substantial breadth of spike-specific CD8+ and CD4+ T cell responses was reported. Vaccine and placebo recipients had similar non-spike TCR breadth, a finding consistent with the vaccine containing only spike.

The sequences come from peripheral blood, collected in a trial of Ad26.COV2.S vaccine versus placebo. The chain joins TRBV7-2 to TRBJ2-5; the D segment cannot be called with confidence. The sequence was collected from a person between 18 and 65 years old who received the Ad26.COV2.S COVID-19 vaccine or a placebo. The bases read TGTGCCAGCAGCTACTACCAAGAGACCCAGTACTTC. The translation is CASSYYQETQYF.